Listed below are T cell receptor beta chains from one sample, sequenced in a study of regulatory T cells in long-lasting Graves disease. TCRdb used MiXCR to reprocess the multiplex PCR reads, holding one entry per CDR3 protein. Here the sample spans over 250,000 distinct CDR3 sequences, roughly 21% being singletons. This material consisted of peripheral blood mononuclear cells (PBMCs), taken when the disease was refractory, from a patient treated with antithyroid drugs. The receptors here all came from a female donor with Graves disease. Each CDR3 is given with its conserved first and last residue. D genes are given only for firm matches. Size is stated for part of the rows, as once, few or many counts, or as a class when the clone is expanded.

j_call: TRBJ1-5
cdr3_length: 14
d_call: NA
clone_size: many
v_call: TRBV28
cdr3_nt: TGTGCCAGCAGCGGACGGAATAGCAATCAGCCCCAGCATTTT
cdr3_aa: CASSGRNSNQPQHF

j_call: TRBJ1-1
cdr3_length: 16
d_call: TRBD1
clone_size: many
v_call: TRBV28
cdr3_nt: TGTGCCAGCAGTTTGGGCCTGGGACAGGAATGGACTGAAGCTTTCTTT
cdr3_aa: CASSLGLGQEWTEAFF

j_call: TRBJ1-4
cdr3_length: 15
d_call: NA
clone_size: NA
v_call: TRBV7-9
cdr3_nt: TGTGCCAGCAGCACCGACAGGAACGGTAATGAAAAACTGTTTTTT
cdr3_aa: CASSTDRNGNEKLFF

j_call: TRBJ1-3
cdr3_length: 15
d_call: NA
clone_size: many
v_call: TRBV2
cdr3_nt: TGTGCCAGCAGTCCTAGGACGGTGGCTGGAAACACCATATATTTT
cdr3_aa: CASSPRTVAGNTIYF

j_call: TRBJ2-5
cdr3_length: 14
d_call: NA
clone_size: many
v_call: TRBV29-1
cdr3_nt: TGCAGCGTTGAAAGGGCAGGGGAGAAAGAGACCCAGTACTTC
cdr3_aa: CSVERAGEKETQYF

j_call: TRBJ1-1
cdr3_length: 14
d_call: TRBD1
clone_size: many
v_call: TRBV12-3/TRBV12-4
cdr3_nt: TGTGCCAGCAGCACCAGGGGGCTTAACACTGAAGCTTTCTTT
cdr3_aa: CASSTRGLNTEAFF

j_call: TRBJ1-4
cdr3_length: 14
d_call: NA
clone_size: many
v_call: TRBV28
cdr3_nt: TGTGCCAGCAGTTTAAGGCTTAGAAATGAAAAACTGTTTTTT
cdr3_aa: CASSLRLRNEKLFF

j_call: TRBJ2-7
cdr3_length: 17
d_call: TRBD1
clone_size: many
v_call: TRBV28
cdr3_nt: TGTGCCAGCAGTTTTGAGGGCAGGGGGCTTATTTCCTACGAGCAGTACTTC
cdr3_aa: CASSFEGRGLISYEQYF

j_call: TRBJ2-5
cdr3_length: 16
d_call: NA
clone_size: NA
v_call: TRBV9
cdr3_nt: TGTGCCAGCAGCCAAGATCCGGCAGGTTCATGGGAGACCCAGTACTTC
cdr3_aa: CASSQDPAGSWETQYF

j_call: TRBJ1-1
cdr3_length: 13
d_call: NA
clone_size: NA
v_call: TRBV6-1
cdr3_nt: TGTGCCAGCAGCCCTCAGGACGGGCTAGAAGCTTTCTTT
cdr3_aa: CASSPQDGLEAFF

j_call: TRBJ1-1
cdr3_length: 15
d_call: TRBD1
clone_size: few
v_call: TRBV18
cdr3_nt: TGTGCCAGCTCTCTCCAGGGGGCGGGCGACACTGAAGCTTTCTTT
cdr3_aa: CASSLQGAGDTEAFF

j_call: TRBJ2-2
cdr3_length: 13
d_call: NA
clone_size: NA
v_call: TRBV6-5
cdr3_nt: TGTGCCAGCAGTTATGGTCGCACCGGGGAGCTGTTTTTT
cdr3_aa: CASSYGRTGELFF

j_call: TRBJ1-6
cdr3_length: 15
d_call: NA
clone_size: NA
v_call: TRBV14
cdr3_nt: TGTGCCAGCAGCCGATCCGGGACCGAAAATTCACCCCTCCACTTT
cdr3_aa: CASSRSGTENSPLHF

j_call: TRBJ1-5
cdr3_length: 18
d_call: NA
clone_size: many
v_call: TRBV2
cdr3_nt: TGTGCCAGCAGTGAAGCCTCCTGGGTGGATTATAGCAATCAGCCCCAGCATTTT
cdr3_aa: CASSEASWVDYSNQPQHF